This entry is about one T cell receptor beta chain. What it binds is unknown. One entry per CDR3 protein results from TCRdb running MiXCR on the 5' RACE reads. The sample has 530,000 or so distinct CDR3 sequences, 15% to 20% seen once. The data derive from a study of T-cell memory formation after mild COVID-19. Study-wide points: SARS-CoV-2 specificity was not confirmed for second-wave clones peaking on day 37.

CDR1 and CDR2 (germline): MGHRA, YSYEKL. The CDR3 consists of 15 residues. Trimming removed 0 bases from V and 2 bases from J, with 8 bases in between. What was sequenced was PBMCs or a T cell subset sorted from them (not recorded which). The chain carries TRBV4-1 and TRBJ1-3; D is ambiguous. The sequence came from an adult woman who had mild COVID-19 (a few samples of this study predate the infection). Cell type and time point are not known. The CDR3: CASSQERTAGNTIYF. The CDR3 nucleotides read TGCGCCAGCAGCCAAGAAAGAACTGCTGGAAACACCATATATTTT.